This T cell receptor (beta chain) was retrieved from a study of blood T cell repertoires in COVID-19. Germline CDR1 and CDR2: LGHDT and YNNKEL (reference sequence). V was clipped by 4 bases and J by 8 bases, with 11 bases between them. The length of the CDR3 is 13 residues. Libraries were prepared by immunoSEQ multiplex PCR; TCRdb keeps only in-frame clonotypes and omits some of them. The repertoire holds under 300,000 clones, with roughly 88% as singletons. Sequencing was carried out using PBMCs or T cells enriched from blood (not recorded which). The V call is TRBV3-1 (or the pseudogene TRBV3-2), the J call TRBJ1-4; D is unresolved. The receptor was isolated from a woman aged 35 to 49 who had been exposed to COVID-19. For the CDR3, the DNA is TGTGCCAGCAGCCCACACCCGCCCGAAAAACTGTTTTTT. Translation: CASSPHPPEKLFF.